Below are 30 T cell receptor beta chains sequenced from a single sample in a study of cytomegalovirus exposure and HLA in healthy donors. Profiled with immunoSEQ multiplex PCR; TCRdb holds only in-frame clones, not every one. Of 150,000 to 200,000 clones detected, approximately 90% appear once; the ten largest clones hold 2.5% to 3.5%. The sample taken for sequencing was PBMCs. The receptors come from a man aged 18 to 30 in good health and CMV-seronegative.

The chain has TRBV4-2 and TRBJ2-7; 7 bases agree with TRBD2. The CDR3 loop spans 16 amino acids. With V trimmed by 3 bases and J by 6 bases, 14 bases remained unmatched. The germline gives CDR1 LGHNA, CDR2 YNFKEQ. CDR3 region: CASSHPASAGASEQYF. CDR3 in DNA: TGTGCCAGCAGCCACCCCGCCTCTGCGGGAGCCTCCGAGCAGTACTTC.

V usage is TRBV28 and J usage is TRBJ1-2; no reliable D call. The V and J ends lost 7 bases and 1 base respectively, with 16 bases between them. Per germline, CDR1 MDHEN and CDR2 SYDVKM. The CDR3 has 15 residues. The CDR3 sequence: CASNGRLRSNYGYTF. DNA for the CDR3: TGTGCCAGCAACGGCAGACTCCGAAGTAACTATGGCTACACCTTC.

This clone was detected a few times. This chain links TRBV6-1 with TRBJ1-5; no clear D. The CDR3 spans 14 residues. Trimming cost V 3 bases and J 5 bases, with 11 bases left between them. Germline V gene sequence: CDR1 MNHNS, CDR2 SASEGT. This CDR3 is CASSEGLEDQPQHF. The CDR3 nucleotides read TGTGCCAGCAGTGAGGGGTTGGAGGATCAGCCCCAGCATTTT.

The chain links TRBV5-1 to TRBJ1-4, with D tentatively TRBD1 (5 bases). This CDR3 region has 15 residues. Deletions cut 1 base from V and 6 bases from J, with 13 bases between. Germline CDR1 SGHRS, CDR2 YFSETQ. The CDR3 sequence is CASSLRGQEHEKLFF. CDR3 coding DNA: TGCGCCAGCAGCTTGAGGGGCCAGGAACATGAAAAACTGTTTTTT.

The rearrangement uses TRBV27 and TRBJ1-2; TRBD1 might be the D (5 bases). Trimming stripped 2 bases from V and 0 bases from J, with 7 bases between. CDR3 length: 14 amino acids. Germline V gene data show CDR1 as MNHEY and CDR2 as SMNVEV (reference sequence). The CDR3 here is CASSLQGPNYGYTF. In DNA, the CDR3 is TGTGCCAGCAGTTTACAGGGCCCTAACTATGGCTACACCTTC.

This sequence joins TRBV5-1 and TRBJ2-3, with 13 nucleotides matching TRBD2. CDR3 length: 16 residues. From germline, CDR1 is SGHRS and CDR2 YFSETQ. Unmatched junction bases numbered 2, after V lost 2 bases and J lost 2 bases. The CDR3 protein is CASSLGLAGDTDTQYF. In nucleotides, the CDR3 is TGCGCCAGCAGCTTAGGACTAGCGGGAGACACAGATACGCAGTATTTT.

The chain is built from TRBV28 and TRBJ2-7, with 7 bases matching TRBD1. Trimming took 11 bases from V and 7 from J; bases not matched to a gene: 11. CDR1 is MDHEN and CDR2 is SYDVKM in the germline V gene. This CDR3 region has 12 residues. For the CDR3, the DNA is TGTGCCGCCCGACAGGGAATGGGTGAGCAGTACGTC. It translates to CAARQGMGEQYV.

This chain uses TRBV27 with TRBJ2-1; D perhaps matches TRBD2 (6 bases). CDR1 MNHEY and CDR2 SMNVEV come from the germline V gene (reference sequence). V lost 7 bases, J lost 1 base, and 14 bases lay in between. This CDR3 contains 15 residues. The CDR3 region is CASTPGTGSYNEQFF. The CDR3 coding sequence is TGTGCCAGCACCCCGGGGACTGGGTCCTACAATGAGCAGTTCTTC.

The chain employs TRBV28 and TRBJ2-7; 8 bases line up with TRBD1. The V gene's germline CDR1 is MDHEN and CDR2 SYDVKM. This CDR3 region has 14 residues. J gave up 5 bases and V 7 bases, and 10 bases lay outside the gene matches. Here the CDR3 DNA reads TGTGCCAGCAATCCGCAGGGGGCGGAGAACGAGCAGTACTTC. This codes for CASNPQGAENEQYF.

This chain links TRBV6-5 with TRBJ2-5; D remains unclear. V lost 2 bases and J 5 bases, leaving 12 bases between the germline ends. The length of the CDR3 is 14 residues. CDR1 and CDR2 (germline): MNHEY, SVGAGI. CDR3 loop: CASSYGSFHETQYF. The CDR3 DNA follows: TGTGCCAGCAGTTACGGCAGTTTTCATGAGACCCAGTACTTC.

In its sample, this clone was seen once. This rearrangement joins TRBV29-1 to TRBJ2-3; TRBD2 aligns across 8 bases. The ends lost 8 bases at V and 6 bases at J; junction bases unmatched: 16. CDR3 length equals 15 residues. CDR1 is SQVTM, CDR2 ANQGSEA, per germline. The CDR3 sequence is CSTNLGLAGVDTQYF. As DNA, the CDR3 is TGCAGCACTAACCTGGGGCTAGCGGGCGTGGATACGCAGTATTTT.

The V and J genes are TRBV13 and TRBJ2-2, with 8 bases matching TRBD2. The V and J ends lost 5 bases and 0 bases, in that order; junction bases with no gene match: 5. This CDR3 comprises 16 residues. From germline, CDR1 is PRHDT and CDR2 FYEKMQ (reference sequence). The CDR3 coding sequence is TGTGCCAGCAGCCGTGTGGGACTAGCGAACACCGGGGAGCTGTTTTTT. It is translated as CASSRVGLANTGELFF.

The rearrangement uses TRBV5-1 and TRBJ2-1; 8 bases are a match to TRBD1. The CDR3 sequence is 13 residues long. The V gene's germline CDR1 is SGHRS and CDR2 YFSETQ. V was clipped by 7 bases and J by 10 bases; unmatched bases: 10. CDR3 sequence (DNA): TGCGCCAGCCAATACGATAGACAGGGGGAGCAGTTCTTC. As protein: CASQYDRQGEQFF.

The rearrangement links TRBV10-1 to TRBJ1-2; 10 positions match TRBD1. Losses at the gene ends were 6 bases for V and 0 bases for J; bases not matched to a gene: 13. Germline V gives CDR1 WNHNN, CDR2 SYGVQD (reference sequence). CDR3 length: 18 residues. CDR3 coding DNA: TGCGCCAGCAGCGGATTGGGGGGACAGGGGCCACCTAACTATGGCTACACCTTC. Protein sequence: CASSGLGGQGPPNYGYTF.

This clone occurred once. The genes are TRBV6-4 and TRBJ1-1, with no clear D. CDR3 length: 13 amino acids. Germline V gives CDR1 MRHNA, CDR2 SNTAGT. V lost 5 bases to trimming and J lost 3 bases, with 10 bases between them. CDR3 DNA: TGTGCCAGCAGTAGTACAGTCGACACTGAAGCTTTCTTT. Amino acids: CASSSTVDTEAFF.

Here the CDR3 reads CASSRGQVGSPQHF. CDR3 nucleotide sequence: TGTGCCAGTAGTAGGGGACAGGTGGGCTCCCCCCAGCATTTT. The chain carries TRBV19 and TRBJ1-5, with TRBD1 identical over 8 bases. The CDR3 extends over 14 amino acids. CDR1 is LNHDA and CDR2 is SQIVND in the germline V gene (reference sequence). V lost 4 bases to trimming and J lost 10 bases; unmatched junction nucleotides: 9.

This rearrangement joins TRBV19 to TRBJ2-7; 8 bases align to TRBD1. The CDR3 sequence is 15 residues long. CDR1 and CDR2 from the germline V gene are LNHDA and SQIVND (reference sequence). V shed 9 bases and J 0 bases; nucleotides not matched to a gene: 10. The CDR3 sequence: CASTGGKKLSYEQYV. CDR3 coding DNA: TGTGCCAGCACAGGGGGTAAAAAGCTCTCCTACGAGCAGTACGTC.

V is TRBV2 and J is TRBJ2-3; 11 bases line up with TRBD1. Germline values: CDR1 SNHLY, CDR2 FYNNEI. V trimming: 7 bases; J trimming: 1 base; junction bases outside the gene matches: 13. The CDR3 extends over 18 amino acids. The CDR3 DNA is TGTGCCAGCAACGGAAGGACAGGGGGCGGGAGAGGCACAGATACGCAGTATTTT. Encoded protein: CASNGRTGGGRGTDTQYF.

The genes are TRBV29-1 and TRBJ2-5, with D possibly being TRBD2 (6 bases). Germline V gene data show CDR1 as SQVTM and CDR2 as ANQGSEA. There are 14 residues in the CDR3. Trimming left V 3 bases short and J 4 bases short, with 15 bases between. CDR3 in amino acids: CSVEIDWGVETQYF. In DNA, the CDR3 is TGCAGCGTTGAGATCGATTGGGGGGTAGAGACCCAGTACTTC.

The chain is built from TRBV2 and TRBJ2-4, with D unclear. The CDR3 loop spans 16 amino acids. CDR1 and CDR2 from the germline V gene are SNHLY and FYNNEI. V lost 7 bases, J lost 0 bases, and 16 bases lay in between. This chain's CDR3 is CASTEGPRLAKNIQYF. CDR3 nucleotide sequence: TGTGCCAGCACCGAAGGCCCCAGGCTAGCCAAAAACATTCAGTACTTC.

This clone was observed a single time. V gene TRBV28 combines with J gene TRBJ2-3, with 7 bases that match TRBD2. Germline values: CDR1 MDHEN, CDR2 SYDVKM. The CDR3 is 16 amino acids. J was trimmed by 6 bases and V by 7 bases; bases with no gene match: 16. CDR3: CASNLPGLRSDDTQYF. The CDR3 coding sequence is TGTGCCAGCAATCTACCGGGACTACGTTCCGATGATACGCAGTATTTT.

This CDR3 reads CASSLVGGPGDTQYF. Here the CDR3 DNA reads TGCGCCAGCAGCTTGGTGGGTGGTCCGGGAGATACGCAGTATTTT. The chain couples TRBV5-1 to TRBJ2-3; D not resolved. The CDR3 loop spans 15 amino acids. CDR1 SGHRS and CDR2 YFSETQ come from the germline V gene. V gave up 0 bases and J gave up 5 bases, with 13 bases separating them.

The CDR3 region is CASSLKEAPFYEQYF. The CDR3 region has the DNA TGTGCCAGCAGTTTAAAGGAGGCCCCCTTTTACGAGCAGTACTTC. J is TRBJ2-7 and V is TRBV28, with D maybe TRBD2 (5 bases). V lost 2 bases, J lost 4 bases, and 15 bases lay in between. Germline V lookup: CDR1 MDHEN, CDR2 SYDVKM. The CDR3 totals 15 residues.

The rearrangement links TRBV18 to TRBJ2-5; D is perhaps TRBD2 (7 bases). V dropped 1 base and J dropped 7 bases, with 13 bases sitting between them. Germline values: CDR1 KGHSH, CDR2 LQKENI. The CDR3 is made up of 14 amino acids. CDR3 nucleotides: TGTGCCAGCTCACCACGTTCAGGGGAGGGGACCCAGTACTTC. Protein: CASSPRSGEGTQYF. Variable domain in full (rest from reference TRBV18 and TRBJ2-5): NAGVMQNPRHLVRRRGQEARLRCSPMKGHSHVYWYRQLPEEGLKFMVYLQKENIIDESGMPKERFSAEFPKEGPSILRIQQVVRGDSAAYFCASSPRSGEGTQYFGPGTRLLVL.

The rearrangement uses TRBV11-2 and TRBJ1-2, with no clear D. CDR3 size: 13 residues. V was trimmed by 0 bases and J by 7 bases, leaving 9 bases between them. Germline CDR1 reads SGHAT; CDR2 reads FQNNGV. This CDR3 is CASSLEGRAGYTF. In nucleotides, the CDR3 is TGTGCCAGCAGCTTAGAAGGGAGAGCTGGCTACACCTTC.

V gene TRBV29-1 combines with J gene TRBJ2-5; 9 bases match TRBD2. This CDR3 is 14 amino acids long. The V and J ends lost 6 bases and 5 bases, in that order; junction bases with no gene match: 10. Germline V gene sequence: CDR1 SQVTM, CDR2 ANQGSEA. The DNA of the CDR3 is TGCAGCGTGTGGGGTAGCGGGAGTTATGAGACCCAGTACTTC. It translates to CSVWGSGSYETQYF. Complete variable domain (other parts from reference TRBV29-1 and TRBJ2-5): SAVISQKPSRDICQRGTSLTIQCQVDSQVTMMFWYRQQPGQSLTLIATANQGSEATYESGFVIDKFPISRPNLTFSTLTVSNMSPEDSSIYLCSVWGSGSYETQYFGPGTRLLVL.

This sequence joins TRBV27 and TRBJ2-5, with D perhaps matching TRBD2 (5 bases). From germline, CDR1 is MNHEY and CDR2 SMNVEV (reference sequence). The germline V and J ends were trimmed by 8 bases and 5 bases, with 9 bases remaining between them. This CDR3 is 11 amino acids long. CDR3 amino acids: CASRGLETQYF. Written as DNA, the CDR3 is TGTGCCAGCCGGGGATTGGAGACCCAGTACTTC.

This rearrangement joins TRBV6-1 to TRBJ1-1; D gene unclear. The ends were cut back, 2 bases at V and 8 bases at J, with 12 bases in the middle. The CDR3 contains 13 residues. Germline V lookup: CDR1 MNHNS, CDR2 SASEGT. CDR3 DNA: TGTGCCAGCAGTGAATCAACAGTAAGGGAAGCTTTCTTT. Protein product: CASSESTVREAFF.

CDR3 sequence (DNA): TGTGCCAGCAGTTGGCGGGACCGCACCTACGAGCAGTACTTC. Its translation is CASSWRDRTYEQYF. The chain joins TRBV28 to TRBJ2-7; maybe TRBD2 (6 bases). CDR3 size: 14 residues. Germline CDR1 MDHEN, CDR2 SYDVKM. V was trimmed by 4 bases and J by 2 bases, leaving 12 bases between them.

The rearrangement links TRBV7-2 to TRBJ2-7; 10 positions match TRBD2. Germline V CDR1 and CDR2: SGHTA, FQGNSA. J was trimmed by 6 bases and V by 5 bases; bases with no gene match: 7. CDR3 length equals 14 residues. For the CDR3, the DNA is TGTGCCAGCAGCCCTCTAGCGGGAGCATCCGAGCAGTACTTC. It yields the protein CASSPLAGASEQYF.